This T cell receptor (beta chain) was documented in a study of T cell repertoires in cytomegalovirus infection. Overall study: Public signatures in TCR beta pointed to CMV infection and matching HLA type. Points from the study as a whole: There were carriers of CMV plus the relevant HLA, and cumulative public TCR beta family frequency identified them. HLA-C-restricted CMV-specific TCR beta clonotypes were dominant in the ex vivo response.

This clonotype was picked up a small number of times. Antigen unknown. CDR3 size: 14 residues. Trimming left V 6 bases short and J 4 bases short, with 13 bases between. The germline CDR1 and CDR2 sequences are MDHEN and SYDVKM. TCRdb itself ran the reads through MiXCR, one entry per CDR3 protein. The table includes 250,000 or so distinct CDR3 sequences, less than 9.5% detected once. Sequenced: PBMCs. This clonotype was obtained from a human donor in good health (CMV status not recorded). Some clones in this sample may be carry-over from other donors' samples. This chain connects TRBV28 to TRBJ1-5; a weak D match, TRBD1 (5 bases). The CDR3 loop is CASSSLQGNQPQHF. CDR3 sequence (DNA): TGTGCCAGCAGCTCACTGCAGGGAAATCAGCCCCAGCATTTT.